These T cell receptor beta chains were read from a single sample in a study of vaccination effects on CD4 cells after COVID-19. Their antigens are not known. Sequencing was performed with immunoSEQ multiplex PCR; in TCRdb, only in-frame clones are kept and a portion is missing. This table has around 25,000 clones, around 79% appearing once. The sequences come from CD4+ T cells from PBMCs cultured with SARS-CoV-2 spike peptides, collected after COVID-19 vaccination. Receptors were obtained from a human donor who received a COVID-19 vaccine. Some clones in this sample may be carry-over from other donors' samples. CDR3s leave out the opening cysteine and the closing phenylalanine or tryptophan.

v_call: TRBV12-3/TRBV12-4; j_call: TRBJ1-1; cdr3_aa: ASSYNRGRAF
v_call: TRBV3-1/TRBV3-2; j_call: TRBJ1-2; cdr3_aa: ASSQGPDSYYGYT
v_call: TRBV19; j_call: TRBJ2-2; cdr3_aa: ASSRGTGTGELF
v_call: TRBV29-1; j_call: TRBJ1-5; cdr3_aa: SPLWDQPQH
v_call: TRBV9; j_call: TRBJ2-1; cdr3_aa: ASSVGWDREQF
v_call: TRBV9; j_call: TRBJ1-3; cdr3_aa: ASSLLGGRGAGNTIY
v_call: TRBV4-1; j_call: TRBJ2-3; cdr3_aa: ASSLFSGGDTDTQY
v_call: TRBV12-3/TRBV12-4; j_call: TRBJ1-3; cdr3_aa: ASSLMGYTIY
v_call: TRBV4-1; j_call: TRBJ2-3; cdr3_aa: ASSQRQANTDTQY
v_call: TRBV5-4; j_call: TRBJ2-2; cdr3_aa: ASSPDLRGTGELF
v_call: TRBV9; j_call: TRBJ2-3; cdr3_aa: ASSVALGYDTQY
v_call: TRBV18; j_call: TRBJ2-6; cdr3_aa: ASSPPIGAGANVLT
v_call: TRBV5-8; j_call: TRBJ1-3; cdr3_aa: ASSLYRLSGNTIY